This TCR beta chain was observed in a study of cytomegalovirus exposure and HLA in healthy donors. General study results and limits: Among the most significant clusters, several appeared linked to common viral pathogens in a later analysis. Available immune exposure information was restricted to CMV serostatus only.

With V trimmed by 0 bases and J by 4 bases, 3 bases remained unmatched. Looked up from germline, CDR1 is SGDLS and CDR2 is YYNGEE. This CDR3 comprises 15 residues. PCR primers comprised 60 Vbeta and 13 Jbeta primers. The data were produced by immunoSEQ multiplex PCR, yet TCRdb's version contains in-frame clones alone and is incomplete. The sample lists 120,000 or so clones; about 83% were seen once. Concerning this clone: The target antigen is unknown.

The source of this sequence is a man younger than 40 in good health and CMV-seronegative. The chain is built from TRBV9 and TRBJ1-2; TRBD1 aligns across 10 bases. Specimen: PBMCs. This CDR3 is CASSVEGQGLYGYTF. CDR3 DNA: TGTGCCAGCAGCGTAGAGGGACAGGGGCTCTATGGCTACACCTTC.